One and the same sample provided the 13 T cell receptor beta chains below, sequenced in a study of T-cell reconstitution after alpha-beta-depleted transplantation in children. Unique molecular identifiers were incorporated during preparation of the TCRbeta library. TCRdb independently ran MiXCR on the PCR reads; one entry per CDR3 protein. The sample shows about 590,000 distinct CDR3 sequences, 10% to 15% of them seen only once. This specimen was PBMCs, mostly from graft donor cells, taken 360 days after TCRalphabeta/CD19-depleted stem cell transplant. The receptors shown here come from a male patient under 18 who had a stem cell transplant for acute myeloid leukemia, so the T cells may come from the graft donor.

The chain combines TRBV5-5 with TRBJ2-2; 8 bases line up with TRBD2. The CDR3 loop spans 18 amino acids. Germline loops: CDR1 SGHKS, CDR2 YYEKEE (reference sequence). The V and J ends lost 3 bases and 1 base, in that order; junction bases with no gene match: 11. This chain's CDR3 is CASSWPGGLAGNTGELFF. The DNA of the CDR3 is TGTGCCAGCAGCTGGCCTGGTGGACTAGCAGGGAACACCGGGGAGCTGTTTTTT. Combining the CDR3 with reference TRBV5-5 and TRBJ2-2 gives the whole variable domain DAGVTQSPTHLIKTRGQQVTLRCSPISGHKSVSWYQQVLGQGPQFIFQYYEKEERGRGNFPDRFSARQFPNYSSELNVNALLLGDSALYLCASSWPGGLAGNTGELFFGEGSRLTVL.

CDR3 in amino acids: CASSLGVTSGPYNEQFF. In DNA form, the CDR3 reads TGTGCCAGCAGTTTGGGGGTGACTAGCGGGCCGTACAATGAGCAGTTCTTC. The V call is TRBV7-6, the J call TRBJ2-1, with 10 bases that match TRBD2. The CDR3 has 17 residues. Losses at the gene ends were 6 bases for V and 4 bases for J; bases not matched to a gene: 12. Per germline, CDR1 SGHVS and CDR2 FNYEAQ.

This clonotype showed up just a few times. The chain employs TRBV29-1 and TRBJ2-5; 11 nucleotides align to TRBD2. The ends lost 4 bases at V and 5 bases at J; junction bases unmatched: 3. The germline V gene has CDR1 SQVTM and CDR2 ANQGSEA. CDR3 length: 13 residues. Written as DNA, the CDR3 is TGCAGCGTTGTTAGCGGGAGGGGCGAGACCCAGTACTTC. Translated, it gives CSVVSGRGETQYF.

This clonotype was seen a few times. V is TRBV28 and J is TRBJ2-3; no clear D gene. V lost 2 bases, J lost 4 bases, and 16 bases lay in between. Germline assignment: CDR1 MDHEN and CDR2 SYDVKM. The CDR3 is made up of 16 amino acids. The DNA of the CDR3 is TGTGCCAGCAGTTTAATTACCACCGCTCGGGCAGATACGCAGTATTTT. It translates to CASSLITTARADTQYF.

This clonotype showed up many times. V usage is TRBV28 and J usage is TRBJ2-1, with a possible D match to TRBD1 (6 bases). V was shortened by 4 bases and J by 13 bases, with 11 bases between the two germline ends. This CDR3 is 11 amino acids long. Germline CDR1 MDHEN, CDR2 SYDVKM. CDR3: CASSSWTEQFF. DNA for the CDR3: TGTGCCAGCAGTTCGTGGACAGAACAGTTCTTC.

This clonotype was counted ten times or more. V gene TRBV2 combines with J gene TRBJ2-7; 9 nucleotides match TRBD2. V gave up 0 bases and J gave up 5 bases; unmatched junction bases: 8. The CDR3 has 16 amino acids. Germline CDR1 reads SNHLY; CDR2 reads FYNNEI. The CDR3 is CASSEAGLAGAHEQYF. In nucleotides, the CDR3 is TGTGCCAGCAGTGAAGCCGGGTTAGCGGGAGCCCACGAGCAGTACTTC.

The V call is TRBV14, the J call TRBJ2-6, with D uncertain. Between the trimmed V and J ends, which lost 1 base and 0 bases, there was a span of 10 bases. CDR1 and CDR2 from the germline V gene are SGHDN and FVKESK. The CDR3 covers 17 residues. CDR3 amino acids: CASSQATRSSGANVLTF. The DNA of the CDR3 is TGTGCCAGCAGCCAAGCTACTCGAAGCTCTGGGGCCAACGTCCTGACTTTC.

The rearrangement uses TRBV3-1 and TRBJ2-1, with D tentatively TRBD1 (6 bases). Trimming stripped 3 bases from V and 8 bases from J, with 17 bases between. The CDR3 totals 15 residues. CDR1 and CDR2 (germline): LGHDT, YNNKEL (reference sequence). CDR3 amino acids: CASSHNRAGLYEQFF. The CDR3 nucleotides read TGTGCCAGCAGCCATAACAGGGCCGGGCTCTATGAGCAGTTCTTC.

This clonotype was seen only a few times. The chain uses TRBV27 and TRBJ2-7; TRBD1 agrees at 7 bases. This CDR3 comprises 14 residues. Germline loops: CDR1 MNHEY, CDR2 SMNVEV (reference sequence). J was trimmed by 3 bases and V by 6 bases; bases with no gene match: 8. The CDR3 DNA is TGTGCCAGCAGCGCCCGGGACAGAGACTACGAGCAGTACTTC. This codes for CASSARDRDYEQYF.

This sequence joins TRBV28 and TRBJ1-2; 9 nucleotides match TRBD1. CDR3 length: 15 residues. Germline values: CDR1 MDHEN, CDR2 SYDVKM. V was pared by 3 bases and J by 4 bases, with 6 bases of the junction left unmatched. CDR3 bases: TGTGCCAGCAGTTTTGTGGACAGGGGCCTCTATGGCTACACCTTC. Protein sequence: CASSFVDRGLYGYTF.

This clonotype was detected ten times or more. The DNA for the CDR3 is TGTGCCAGCAGCGCCCACTATCTGGGGGACTATGGCTACACCTTC. Protein sequence: CASSAHYLGDYGYTF. The chain carries TRBV9 and TRBJ1-2; maybe TRBD1 (5 bases). Germline V gene sequence: CDR1 SGDLS, CDR2 YYNGEE. The CDR3 is 15 residues long. The ends were cut back, 3 bases at V and 3 bases at J, with 15 bases in the middle.

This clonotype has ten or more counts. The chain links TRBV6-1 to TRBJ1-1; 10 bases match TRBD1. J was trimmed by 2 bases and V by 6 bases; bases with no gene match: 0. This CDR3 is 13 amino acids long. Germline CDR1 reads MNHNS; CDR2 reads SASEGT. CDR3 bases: TGTGCCAGCAGGACAGGGGGCAACACTGAAGCTTTCTTT. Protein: CASRTGGNTEAFF.

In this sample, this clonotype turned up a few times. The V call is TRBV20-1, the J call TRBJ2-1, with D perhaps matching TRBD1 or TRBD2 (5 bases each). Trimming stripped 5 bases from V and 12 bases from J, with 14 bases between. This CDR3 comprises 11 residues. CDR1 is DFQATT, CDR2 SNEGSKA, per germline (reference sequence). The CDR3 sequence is CSAWDGAGQFF. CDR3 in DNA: TGCAGTGCTTGGGACGGCGCGGGGCAGTTCTTC.